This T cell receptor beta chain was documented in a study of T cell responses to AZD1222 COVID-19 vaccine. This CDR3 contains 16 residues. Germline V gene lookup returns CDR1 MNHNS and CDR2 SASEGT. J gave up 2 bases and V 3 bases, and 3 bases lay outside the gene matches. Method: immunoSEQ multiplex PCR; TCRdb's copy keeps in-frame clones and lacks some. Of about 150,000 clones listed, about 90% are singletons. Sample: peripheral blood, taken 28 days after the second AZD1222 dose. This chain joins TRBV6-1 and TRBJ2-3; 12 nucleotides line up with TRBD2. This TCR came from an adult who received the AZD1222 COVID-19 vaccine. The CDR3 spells CASSDGLAGHTDTQYF. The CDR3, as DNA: TGTGCCAGCAGTGATGGACTAGCGGGGCACACAGATACGCAGTATTTT.